The 5 T cell receptor beta chains in this list originate from one sample, sequenced in a study of T cells in Graves' hyperthyroidism and ophthalmopathy. Researchers took RNA transcripts and amplified the TCR beta CDR3 regions from them. TCR CDR3 underwent first-round RT-PCR with the HTBI primer set. TCRdb fed the multiplex PCR reads into MiXCR, producing one record per CDR3 protein. The data show 600,000 or so distinct CDR3 sequences, with about 17% seen just once and 3% to 4.5% held by the top ten. The sequencing input was blood. These receptors were obtained from a woman aged 25 to 39 with Graves' hyperthyroidism.

V and J are TRBV6-2 or TRBV6-3 and TRBJ1-5, with D tentatively TRBD1 (5 bases). Trimming cost V 6 bases and J 9 bases, with 15 bases left between them. From germline, CDR1 is MNHEY and CDR2 SVGEGT. The CDR3 totals 13 residues. For the CDR3, the DNA is TGTGCCAGCAGGAGGGGCCAGTTGGGGCCCCAGCATTTT. Its translation: CASRRGQLGPQHF.

This clonotype has a count of ten or more. The chain carries TRBV28 and TRBJ2-7; D possibly corresponds to TRBD2 (6 bases). The germline V gene has CDR1 MDHEN and CDR2 SYDVKM. The CDR3 extends over 12 amino acids. V was trimmed by 2 bases and J by 7 bases, leaving 9 bases between them. CDR3 amino acids: CASSLRAGEQYF. CDR3 coding DNA: TGTGCCAGCAGTTTAAGGGCGGGGGAGCAGTACTTC.

The rearrangement uses TRBV27 and TRBJ2-1; 12 bases fit TRBD2. The V segment lost 6 bases and the J segment 15 bases; nucleotides outside the gene matches: 33. CDR3 length: 21 amino acids. Germline V gene data show CDR1 as MNHEY and CDR2 as SMNVEV (reference sequence). CDR3 in DNA: TGTGCCAGCAGCCAAGTCATGGGACTCGCTAGCGGGAGGGCCAGGGGACGGGCACTGTTCTTC. It translates to CASSQVMGLASGRARGRALFF.

J is TRBJ2-2 and V is TRBV7-8; possible D gene TRBD2, 6 bases. In germline, CDR1 is SGHVS, CDR2 FQNEAQ. This CDR3 region has 16 residues. V lost 2 bases and J lost 3, with 13 bases in between. The CDR3 nucleotides read TGTGCCAGCAGCTTATACGGGACTCATGACACCGGGGAGCTGTTTTTT. It is translated as CASSLYGTHDTGELFF.

This clonotype was observed many times. The rearrangement links TRBV20-1 to TRBJ2-3; TRBD2 agrees at 12 bases. The CDR3 consists of 16 residues. CDR1 is DFQATT and CDR2 is SNEGSKA in the germline V gene (reference sequence). The junction had 11 bases not matched to a gene; V was cut back by 6 bases and J by 4 bases. The CDR3 DNA is TGCAGTGCCAGAATTCCTAGCGGGAGGGGGCCAGATACGCAGTATTTT. Protein product: CSARIPSGRGPDTQYF.